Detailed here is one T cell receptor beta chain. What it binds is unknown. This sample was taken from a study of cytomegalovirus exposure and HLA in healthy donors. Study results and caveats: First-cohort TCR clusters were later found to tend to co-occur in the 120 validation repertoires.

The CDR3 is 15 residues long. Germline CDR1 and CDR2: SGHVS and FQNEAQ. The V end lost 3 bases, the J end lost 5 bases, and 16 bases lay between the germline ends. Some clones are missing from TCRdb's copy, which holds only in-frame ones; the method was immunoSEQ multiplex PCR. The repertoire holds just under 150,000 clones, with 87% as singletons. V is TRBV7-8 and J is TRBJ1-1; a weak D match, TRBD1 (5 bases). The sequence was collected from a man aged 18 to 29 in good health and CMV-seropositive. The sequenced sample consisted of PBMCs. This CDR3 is CASSFGRGGRTEAFF. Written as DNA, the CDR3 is TGTGCCAGCAGCTTTGGGCGCGGGGGAAGAACTGAAGCTTTCTTT. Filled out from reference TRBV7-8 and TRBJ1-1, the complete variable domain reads GAGVSQSPRYKVAKRGQDVALRCDPISGHVSLFWYQQALGQGPEFLTYFQNEAQLDKSGLPSDRFFAERPEGSVSTLKIQRTQQEDSAVYLCASSFGRGGRTEAFFGQGTRLTVV.